This TCR beta chain was recovered during a study of vaccination effects on CD4 cells after COVID-19. The culture ran for under eleven days, and then CD4+ T cells were isolated. The germline V gene has CDR1 SGDLS and CDR2 YYNGEE. The V end was cut by 2 bases, the J end by 0 bases, with 8 bases between. CDR3 length: 14 residues. Regarding this clone: The antigen remains undetermined. This CDR3 is also generated by other DNA sequences in the sample.

Generated by immunoSEQ multiplex PCR, the TCRdb table keeps only in-frame clones and is missing some. The sample carries 50,000 to 75,000 clones, 60% to 85% recorded once. The TCR was taken from a human donor who received a COVID-19 vaccine. Sequences were derived from CD4+ T cells from PBMCs cultured without peptide, sampled before COVID-19 vaccination. This rearrangement joins TRBV9 to TRBJ1-1; TRBD1 might be the D (5 bases). CDR3 in amino acids: CASSVAGLNTEAFF. CDR3 nucleotides: TGTGCCAGCAGCGTGGCAGGGTTGAACACTGAAGCTTTCTTT.